The source of this T cell receptor (beta chain) is a study of Ad26.COV2.S vaccination and SARS-CoV-2 variants. Study as a whole: Doses of Ad26.COV2.S were injected into muscle once or twice, 56 days apart.

The repertoire was sequenced with immunoSEQ multiplex PCR; TCRdb's copy has only in-frame clones and lacks some. The top ten clones hold approximately 2% of a sample with some 340,000 clones, roughly 80% of them seen once. CDR1 is MNHEY, CDR2 SVGAGI, per germline. The V and J ends lost 8 bases and 0 bases respectively, with 2 bases between them. This CDR3 has 11 residues. Documented treatment: roughly 18 received Ad26.COV2.S at low or high dose, single or two shots; about 5 received placebo; per-sample allocation not given. On day 63 after the first injection, vaccine and placebo recipients gave samples. An Ad26 vector expressing Wuhan-strain SARS-CoV-2 spike served as the vaccine.

The genes are TRBV6-5 and TRBJ1-3; D unclear. The receptor comes from a person between 18 and 65 years old who received the Ad26.COV2.S COVID-19 vaccine or a placebo. Source: peripheral blood, taken in a trial of Ad26.COV2.S vaccine versus placebo. The CDR3 sequence: CASGSGNTIYF. CDR3 nucleotide sequence: TGTGCCAGCGGCTCTGGAAACACCATATATTTT.